This entry is about one T cell receptor (beta chain). The data are from a study of blood T cell repertoires in COVID-19. The repertoire was sequenced with immunoSEQ multiplex PCR; TCRdb's copy has only in-frame clones and lacks some. Here the sample spans about 260,000 clones, over 70% being singletons. Germline values: CDR1 SGHTA, CDR2 FQGTGA. V gave up 5 bases and J gave up 16 bases; unmatched junction bases: 13. This CDR3 is 13 amino acids long. The V call is TRBV7-3, the J call TRBJ2-1; TRBD2 agrees at 8 bases. Material: peripheral blood. The clonotype was recovered from a woman in her seventies with COVID-19, enrolled during active disease. CDR3 loop: CASSPRLEGLAFF. CDR3 nucleotides: TGTGCCAGCAGCCCAAGATTGGAAGGACTAGCTTTCTTC.